This TCR beta chain is from a study of blood T cell repertoires in COVID-19. At the level of the study: The United States, Italy and Spain were the sources of the acute and convalescent COVID-19 samples. The analysed material was cDNA or gDNA that came from T cells, B-cell-depleted T cells, or PBMCs.

Original processing notes: Researchers report that nucleated cell counts were estimated from reference gene primer amplification. Sequenced by immunoSEQ multiplex PCR; TCRdb stores in-frame clones only, minus some. V and J calls and clone size are given by that table; D and trimming were obtained from the DNA. The sample consists of roughly 140,000 clones, almost 90% of them appearing once. This clone was seen a single time. This CDR3 is 13 amino acids long. The germline V gene encodes CDR1 SGHTA and CDR2 FQGTGA. Trimming took off 5 bases at V and 2 bases at J, with 8 bases between the two ends. The sequence derives from a human donor in a cohort sampled during active COVID-19. Sequencing used peripheral blood. The chain employs TRBV7-3 and TRBJ2-3; no reliable D call. CDR3 sequence reads: CASSPQNTDTQYF. The CDR3 nucleotides read TGTGCCAGCAGCCCCCAAAACACAGATACGCAGTATTTT.